Shown below are 9 T cell receptor beta chains from a single sample sequenced in a study of CD8 T cells in Susac syndrome (dated by TCRdb to between 2018 and 2021). The library was made by the immunoSEQ multiplex PCR assay. RNA was extracted with the RNeasy kit and 0.5 to 1 ug was reverse transcribed using random hexamers. TCRdb itself trimmed the public reads at Q25 with fastp, ran MiXCR and retained productive beta chains. When rows share a CDR3 protein, they turn into one entry using the most common DNA and genes. The sample contains approximately 180,000 distinct CDR3 sequences, approximately 93% of them found a single time. The leading ten clones occupy approximately 0.09% of the sample. Sequenced sample: CD4+ T cells from PBMCs. The receptors were sampled from a human donor with multiple sclerosis.

The chain links TRBV7-6 to TRBJ1-2, with 7 bases identical to TRBD1. The CDR3 length is 14 residues. Germline V gene sequence: CDR1 SGHVS, CDR2 FNYEAQ. The J segment lost 7 bases and the V segment lost 5 bases, leaving 10 bases of the junction unmatched. Written as DNA, the CDR3 is TGTGCCAGCAGCCCCACGACAGGGTACAGTGGCTACACCTTC. Amino acids: CASSPTTGYSGYTF. Combining the CDR3 with reference TRBV7-6 and TRBJ1-2 gives the whole variable domain GAGVSQSPRYKVTKRGQDVALRCDPISGHVSLYWYRQALGQGPEFLTYFNYEAQQDKSGLPNDRFSAERPEGSISTLTIQRTEQRDSAMYRCASSPTTGYSGYTFGSGTRLTVV.

V gene TRBV12-3 or TRBV12-4 combines with J gene TRBJ2-1; 9 positions match TRBD2. After removal of 5 bases from V and 1 base from J, the junction contained 9 bases not matched to a gene. The CDR3 is 17 residues long. The CDR3 here is CASSHRPAGGSYNEQFF. The CDR3 nucleotides read TGTGCCAGCAGTCACCGACCAGCGGGAGGTTCCTACAATGAGCAGTTCTTC.

This clonotype has a single count. This rearrangement joins TRBV6-5 to TRBJ1-5; D gene ambiguous. Trimming cost V 5 bases and J 6 bases, with 11 bases left between them. Per germline, CDR1 MNHEY and CDR2 SVGAGI. The CDR3 contains 13 residues. The CDR3 sequence: CASSREGGQPQHF. Here the CDR3 DNA reads TGTGCCAGCAGTCGGGAGGGAGGTCAGCCCCAGCATTTT.

The chain recombines TRBV6-5 with TRBJ2-2, with 7 bases matching TRBD1. Germline trimming cut 4 bases from V and 4 bases from J; bases unmatched to any gene: 15. From germline, CDR1 is MNHEY and CDR2 SVGAGI. The CDR3 extends over 18 amino acids. CDR3 DNA: TGTGCCAGCAGTTCGGCCGGGACAGTTTCGATTTTCACCGGGGAGCTGTTTTTT. Amino acid sequence: CASSSAGTVSIFTGELFF.

The chain uses TRBV3-1 and TRBJ1-3; 7 positions agree with TRBD1. Trimming removed 4 bases from V and 8 bases from J; junction bases left unmatched: 5. CDR3 length: 13 amino acids. CDR1 and CDR2 from the germline V gene are LGHDT and YNNKEL (reference sequence). The chain's CDR3 is CASSRNRGDTIYF. The CDR3 nucleotides read TGTGCCAGCAGCCGAAACAGGGGAGACACCATATATTTT.

This clonotype appeared a few times. The genes are TRBV5-1 and TRBJ2-5; the match to TRBD1 covers 7 bases. CDR1 is SGHRS and CDR2 is YFSETQ in the germline V gene. Germline trimming cut 0 bases from V and 3 bases from J; bases unmatched to any gene: 2. The CDR3 has 14 amino acids. The CDR3 region is CASSLEGAEETQYF. CDR3 sequence (DNA): TGCGCCAGCAGCTTGGAGGGGGCAGAAGAGACCCAGTACTTC.

This chain links TRBV2 with TRBJ2-5, with a possible D match to TRBD1 (6 bases). Trimming took 7 bases from V and 4 from J, leaving 10 bases between them. The CDR3 covers 12 residues. Germline loops: CDR1 SNHLY, CDR2 FYNNEI. The CDR3 here is CASTGVGETQYF. Written as DNA, the CDR3 is TGTGCCAGCACAGGGGTGGGAGAGACCCAGTACTTC.

This clonotype was found once. The chain recombines TRBV12-3 or TRBV12-4 with TRBJ1-6; D is undetermined. There are 14 residues in the CDR3. Between the trimmed V and J ends, which lost 3 bases and 9 bases, there was a span of 12 bases. The CDR3 bases are TGTGCCAGCAGTTTCAACGGGGTTAGTTCACCCCTCCACTTT. Protein: CASSFNGVSSPLHF.

The rearrangement uses TRBV7-9 and TRBJ1-1; 9 nucleotides agree with TRBD1. Germline V lookup: CDR1 SEHNR, CDR2 FQNEAQ (reference sequence). The CDR3 has 15 residues. Losses at the gene ends were 3 bases for V and 5 bases for J; bases not matched to a gene: 7. The CDR3 reads CASSLGTGRKTEAFF. The CDR3 DNA follows: TGTGCCAGCAGCTTGGGGACAGGGAGAAAGACTGAAGCTTTCTTT.